What follows are 29 T cell receptor beta chains derived from one specimen sequenced in a study of shared clonotypes between healthy human individuals. Terminally differentiated effector memory CD45RA+ cells were excluded by CCR7 positive selection of CD45RO-negative cells. Method: immunoSEQ multiplex PCR; TCRdb's copy keeps in-frame clones and lacks some. The data show some 2,000,000 clones, about 94% seen once. The sequenced sample was naive CD8+ T cells sorted from blood. The source is a man younger than 35 in good health.

V and J are TRBV7-9 and TRBJ2-3; TRBD2 matches at 12 bases. The CDR3 runs 15 residues. Germline V lookup: CDR1 SEHNR, CDR2 FQNEAQ (reference sequence). Trimming removed 6 bases from V and 4 bases from J; junction bases left unmatched: 5. CDR3 region: CASRRGTSGSDTQYF. In DNA form, the CDR3 reads TGTGCCAGCAGGCGAGGGACTAGCGGGTCAGATACGCAGTATTTT. The whole variable domain, remainder taken from reference TRBV7-9 and TRBJ2-3, is DTGVSQNPRHKITKRGQNVTFRCDPISEHNRLYWYRQTLGQGPEFLTYFQNEAQLEKSRLLSDRFSAERPKGSFSTLEIQRTEQGDSAMYLCASRRGTSGSDTQYFGPGTRLTVL.

This clone was observed a few times. This rearrangement joins TRBV7-9 to TRBJ1-2; no clear D gene. CDR3 length equals 14 residues. CDR1 is SEHNR and CDR2 is FQNEAQ in the germline V gene (reference sequence). V lost 5 bases to trimming and J lost 2 bases, with 12 bases between them. The CDR3 here is CASSPPSRNYGYTF. CDR3 sequence (DNA): TGTGCCAGCAGCCCACCTTCCAGAAACTATGGCTACACCTTC. Full variable domain (outside the CDR3, taken from reference TRBV7-9 and TRBJ1-2): DTGVSQNPRHKITKRGQNVTFRCDPISEHNRLYWYRQTLGQGPEFLTYFQNEAQLEKSRLLSDRFSAERPKGSFSTLEIQRTEQGDSAMYLCASSPPSRNYGYTFGSGTRLTVV.

The chain carries TRBV10-3 and TRBJ2-5; D is tentatively TRBD1 or TRBD2 (6 bases each). The CDR3 is made up of 15 amino acids. Germline CDR1 ENHRY, CDR2 SYGVKD. V dropped 0 bases and J dropped 4 bases, with 12 bases sitting between them. CDR3 region: CAISESEGGRETQYF. In DNA form, the CDR3 reads TGTGCCATCAGTGAGTCGGAGGGGGGTCGAGAGACCCAGTACTTC.

About this clone itself: In the same sample, other DNA sequences code for this CDR3. The V call is TRBV9, the J call TRBJ2-7, with TRBD2 matching over 12 bases. The CDR3 extends over 15 amino acids. From germline, CDR1 is SGDLS and CDR2 YYNGEE. After removal of 0 bases from V and 3 bases from J, the junction contained 1 base not matched to a gene. The CDR3 loop reads CASSVGTSGIYEQYF. The CDR3 DNA is TGTGCCAGCAGCGTAGGGACTAGCGGGATCTACGAGCAGTACTTC.

The rearrangement links TRBV27 to TRBJ2-1; D remains unclear. Germline-derived CDR1 and CDR2 are MNHEY and SMNVEV (reference sequence). CDR3 size: 13 residues. The V gene lost 6 bases and the J gene lost 4 bases, with 10 bases spanning the gap. The CDR3 region is CASRKPPYNEQFF. The CDR3 bases are TGTGCCAGCAGGAAACCACCTTACAATGAGCAGTTCTTC.

The gene calls are TRBV27 and TRBJ2-7, with 7 bases aligning to TRBD2. The CDR3 extends over 16 amino acids. Trimming cost V 5 bases and J 3 bases; bases outside gene matches: 13. Germline CDR1 MNHEY, CDR2 SMNVEV (reference sequence). CDR3 DNA sequence: TGTGCCAGCAGTCCGACCGACTGGGCGGGGGACTACGAGCAGTACTTC. Its translation: CASSPTDWAGDYEQYF.

The V and J genes are TRBV5-4 and TRBJ1-6; perhaps TRBD1 as D (5 bases). The CDR3 extends over 14 amino acids. The germline gives CDR1 SGHNT, CDR2 YYREEE (reference sequence). The V and J ends lost 2 bases and 10 bases respectively, with 13 bases between them. The DNA of the CDR3 is TGTGCCAGCAGCTTTGGGGGGGGAAACTCACCCCTCCACTTT. Translated, it gives CASSFGGGNSPLHF.

As to this clone: Other DNA sequences in this sample translate to the same CDR3. The chain recombines TRBV6-6 with TRBJ2-3; D is undetermined. V was pared by 0 bases and J by 6 bases, with 4 bases between. The germline V gene encodes CDR1 MNHNY and CDR2 SVGAGI (reference sequence). The length of the CDR3 is 12 residues. This CDR3 is CASSYSRDTQYF. DNA for the CDR3: TGTGCCAGCAGTTACTCGAGGGATACGCAGTATTTT.

The rearrangement joins TRBV4-3 to TRBJ2-7, with TRBD2 as a possible D gene (5 bases). CDR3 length equals 15 residues. Per germline, CDR1 LGHNA and CDR2 YSLEER. V dropped 3 bases and J dropped 5 bases, with 17 bases sitting between them. The CDR3 protein is CASSHPPVHGDEQYF. The CDR3 DNA reads as TGCGCCAGCAGCCACCCCCCGGTCCACGGGGACGAGCAGTACTTC.

This sequence joins TRBV6-5 and TRBJ2-7; D is perhaps TRBD2 (7 bases). The CDR3 totals 16 residues. Germline CDR1 reads MNHEY; CDR2 reads SVGAGI. V lost 0 bases and J 0 bases, leaving 12 bases between the germline ends. The CDR3 here is CASSYSVGGPSYEQYF. CDR3 sequence (DNA): TGTGCCAGCAGTTACTCTGTCGGGGGGCCCTCCTACGAGCAGTACTTC.

This chain links TRBV7-9 with TRBJ1-1; D is uncertain. Trimming left V 1 base short and J 2 bases short, with 11 bases between. CDR1 is SEHNR and CDR2 is FQNEAQ in the germline V gene (reference sequence). This CDR3 is 15 amino acids long. CDR3 region: CASSLESHSNTEAFF. The CDR3 DNA reads TGTGCCAGCAGCTTAGAGAGTCACAGCAACACTGAAGCTTTCTTT.

The chain has TRBV2 and TRBJ2-5; 10 nucleotides align to TRBD1. The length of the CDR3 is 15 residues. Unmatched junction bases numbered 6, after V lost 3 bases and J lost 5 bases. CDR1 is SNHLY, CDR2 FYNNEI, per germline. The CDR3 DNA reads TGTGCCAGCAGTGAGGGGACAGGGGCACGGGAGACCCAGTACTTC. Amino acid sequence: CASSEGTGARETQYF. Combining the CDR3 with reference TRBV2 and TRBJ2-5 gives the whole variable domain EPEVTQTPSHQVTQMGQEVILRCVPISNHLYFYWYRQILGQKVEFLVSFYNNEISEKSEIFDDQFSVERPDGSNFTLKIRSTKLEDSAMYFCASSEGTGARETQYFGPGTRLLVL.

The chain recombines TRBV9 with TRBJ1-1; the D gene is possibly TRBD1 (5 bases). Trimming shortened V by 4 bases and J by 1 base, and 11 bases separated the two germline ends. The germline gives CDR1 SGDLS, CDR2 YYNGEE. This CDR3 is built from 14 residues. The CDR3 is CASSTNGGNTEAFF. The DNA for the CDR3 is TGTGCCAGCAGCACTAATGGGGGGAACACTGAAGCTTTCTTT.

J is TRBJ2-3 and V is TRBV27; 11 positions match TRBD1. V was pared by 8 bases and J by 5 bases, with 6 bases of the junction left unmatched. CDR1 MNHEY and CDR2 SMNVEV come from the germline V gene (reference sequence). The CDR3 contains 14 residues. The DNA of the CDR3 is TGTGCCAGCCAAGGGACAGGGGGGGGAGATACGCAGTATTTT. It codes for CASQGTGGGDTQYF.

Comment on this clone: Other DNA sequences in the same sample also yield this CDR3. The V gene is TRBV2, the J gene TRBJ1-1; D is perhaps TRBD1 (6 bases). The V and J ends lost 4 bases and 0 bases respectively, with 9 bases between them. CDR1 and CDR2 (germline): SNHLY, FYNNEI. The CDR3 loop spans 14 amino acids. Here the CDR3 reads CASSAGTLNTEAFF. The CDR3 DNA is TGTGCCAGCAGTGCGGGGACACTGAACACTGAAGCTTTCTTT.

The chain uses TRBV28 and TRBJ2-7; D perhaps matches TRBD1 (6 bases). The CDR3 totals 12 residues. V shed 5 bases and J shed 6 bases, with 11 bases lying between them. CDR1 is MDHEN, CDR2 SYDVKM, per germline. The CDR3 is CASSPQGSEQYF. CDR3 nucleotide sequence: TGTGCCAGCAGTCCACAGGGTTCCGAGCAGTACTTC. The full variable domain, its missing parts supplied by reference TRBV28 and TRBJ2-7, is DVKVTQSSRYLVKRTGEKVFLECVQDMDHENMFWYRQDPGLGLRLIYFSYDVKMKEKGDIPEGYSVSREKKERFSLILESASTNQTSMYLCASSPQGSEQYFGPGTRLTVT.

Points on this clone: Other nucleotide sequences in the sample specify the same CDR3. The V and J genes are TRBV27 and TRBJ1-1; D remains ambiguous. Germline V CDR1 and CDR2: MNHEY, SMNVEV (reference sequence). This CDR3 has 13 amino acids. The V end lost 1 base, the J end lost 2 bases, and 5 bases lay between the germline ends. The CDR3 protein is CASSLWTNTEAFF. Here the CDR3 DNA reads TGTGCCAGCAGTTTATGGACCAACACTGAAGCTTTCTTT.

This chain links TRBV7-9 with TRBJ2-3; no clear D. CDR3 length: 16 amino acids. With 3 bases removed from V and 4 bases from J, the gap between germline ends came to 17 bases. Germline CDR1 SEHNR, CDR2 FQNEAQ (reference sequence). The CDR3 bases are TGTGCCAGCAGCTTTCATGCGTTGGACGTTGCAGATACGCAGTATTTT. It yields the protein CASSFHALDVADTQYF.

This sequence joins TRBV5-1 and TRBJ2-2; D is possibly TRBD1 (6 bases). This CDR3 comprises 15 residues. V lost 2 bases and J lost 3, with 11 bases in between. Germline-derived CDR1 and CDR2 are SGHRS and YFSETQ. CDR3 sequence: CASSFRGLDTGELFF. The CDR3 bases are TGCGCCAGCAGCTTTAGGGGGTTGGACACCGGGGAGCTGTTTTTT.

The chain is built from TRBV6-6 and TRBJ1-2; tentatively, D is TRBD1 (6 bases). The CDR3 consists of 15 residues. Trimming shortened V by 0 bases and J by 5 bases, and 13 bases separated the two germline ends. Germline V gene data show CDR1 as MNHNY and CDR2 as SVGAGI (reference sequence). In nucleotides, the CDR3 is TGTGCCAGCAGTTACTCGGAGGGGGGCGGTTATGGCTACACCTTC. As protein: CASSYSEGGGYGYTF.

This clone was counted only a few times. The V and J genes are TRBV2 and TRBJ2-7; D not certain. This CDR3 has 11 residues. Germline CDR1 is SNHLY and CDR2 is FYNNEI. Trimming cost V 8 bases and J 5 bases, with 10 bases left between them. As DNA, the CDR3 is TGTGCCAGCTCGGAATGGAACGAGCAGTACTTC. This translates into CASSEWNEQYF.

CDR3 DNA: TGTGCCACTAAAGCGACAGGGAGGGGGGATACTGAGCAGTTCTTC. It encodes CATKATGRGDTEQFF. This rearrangement joins TRBV27 to TRBJ2-1; D possibly uses TRBD1 or TRBD2 (7 bases each). Germline V gene lookup returns CDR1 MNHEY and CDR2 SMNVEV (reference sequence). Trimming cost V 10 bases and J 9 bases, with 25 bases left between them. The CDR3 runs to 15 residues.

The V call is TRBV7-9, the J call TRBJ1-2, with 7 bases that match TRBD1. CDR3 length: 18 amino acids. CDR1 and CDR2 from the germline V gene are SEHNR and FQNEAQ (reference sequence). Unmatched junction bases numbered 17, after V lost 2 bases and J lost 5 bases. The CDR3 reads CASSLSAGRQGQWYGYTF. The CDR3 DNA sequence: TGTGCCAGCAGCTTATCAGCTGGGCGCCAGGGACAGTGGTATGGCTACACCTTC.

The V and J genes are TRBV5-4 and TRBJ2-2; 8 nucleotides agree with TRBD1. J gave up 6 bases and V 4 bases, and 5 bases lay outside the gene matches. The CDR3 length is 14 residues. The germline V gene has CDR1 SGHNT and CDR2 YYREEE (reference sequence). The CDR3 reads CASSRTGSAGELFF. The CDR3 nucleotides are TGTGCCAGCAGCCGGACAGGGAGTGCCGGGGAGCTGTTTTTT.

The chain combines TRBV4-3 with TRBJ2-7; the match to TRBD1 covers 7 bases. CDR3 length equals 13 residues. Trimming cost V 1 base and J 7 bases; bases outside gene matches: 4. Germline V CDR1 and CDR2: LGHNA, YSLEER. The CDR3 region has the DNA TGCGCCAGCAGCCAAGGGACAGGCTGGGAGCAGTACTTC. Translated, it gives CASSQGTGWEQYF.

CDR3 nucleotides: TGTGCCAGCAGCCCCGCGGCTAGGGCTTATTCACCCCTCCACTTT. Amino acid sequence: CASSPAARAYSPLHF. The V gene is TRBV14, the J gene TRBJ1-6; D not resolved. The CDR3 contains 15 residues. In germline, CDR1 is SGHDN, CDR2 FVKESK. Trimming pared 4 bases from V and 8 bases from J, leaving 15 bases between.

The chain carries TRBV5-4 and TRBJ2-1; D remains ambiguous. This CDR3 contains 11 residues. Trimming removed 6 bases at V and 3 bases at J, with 4 bases between. CDR1 SGHNT and CDR2 YYREEE come from the germline V gene (reference sequence). The chain's CDR3 is CASTDYNEQFF. CDR3 nucleotides: TGTGCCAGCACCGACTACAATGAGCAGTTCTTC. The full variable domain, in which reference TRBV5-4 and TRBJ2-1 provide the parts outside the CDR3, is ETGVTQSPTHLIKTRGQQVTLRCSSQSGHNTVSWYQQALGQGPQFIFQYYREEENGRGNFPPRFSGLQFPNYSSELNVNALELDDSALYLCASTDYNEQFFGPGTRLTVL.

In DNA form, the CDR3 reads TGTGCCAGCAGTTTATTAGGATCGAACACCGGGGAGCTGTTTTTT. Encoded protein: CASSLLGSNTGELFF. The rearrangement uses TRBV27 and TRBJ2-2; no clear D gene. The V gene lost 1 base and the J gene lost 0 bases, with 6 bases spanning the gap. The CDR3 totals 15 residues. Per germline, CDR1 MNHEY and CDR2 SMNVEV (reference sequence).

A single count supports this clone. This chain uses TRBV27 with TRBJ1-2; no definite D call. Germline CDR1 MNHEY, CDR2 SMNVEV (reference sequence). V lost 6 bases and J lost 8, with 19 bases in between. The CDR3 is 14 amino acids. CDR3 DNA sequence: TGTGCCAGCAGAACTTCCCCGGGCCACCAAGGCTACACCTTC. Translated, it gives CASRTSPGHQGYTF.